This TCR beta chain was sequenced in a study of blood T cell repertoires in COVID-19 (dated by TCRdb to 2018 to 2020). Broadly, across the study: Samples covering the acute and convalescent phases of COVID-19 were provided by collaborators in the United States, Italy and Spain. The prospective study material was composed of cDNA or gDNA derived from T cells, B-cell-depleted T cells, or PBMCs. Deeply sampled blood TCRbeta repertoires from subjects exposed to, actively infected with, or recovered from COVID-19 were included in the dataset. The repertoires were made available in a free public database intended to serve as a resource for research on the immune response to SARS-CoV-2. Samples were obtained from the ongoing ImmuneRACE study (first 160 participants) and from 1,200 or so subjects provided by 6 global collaborators. Nearly every sample came with metadata listing a de-identified subject ID, COVID-19 status, age in years and sex. HLA class I and class II types, where available, came from metadata supplied by the sample provider rather than from assay-based typing. What the study reported, not specific to this receptor: The quantity of clinical and demographic metadata differed by source and by participant and was supplied without curation.

The immunoSEQ Assay, a bias-controlled multiplex PCR, was used to amplify TCRbeta CDR3 regions from genomic DNA. Under the source paper's analysis protocol: The number of nucleated cells in each sample was estimated from the amplification of reference gene primers within the assay. Sequence reads were collapsed and filtered to measure the absolute abundance of every unique TCRbeta CDR3 rearrangement. For each sample, productive Simpson clonality was calculated by taking the square root of Simpson's diversity index across productive rearrangements. As stored in TCRdb, this immuneACCESS dataset retains in-frame rearrangements with V and J assigned. A fraction of the clones does not appear; measured against another copy, unresolved V genes explain less than half of the discrepancy, and the remainder lacks a known reason. V, J and clone size derive from that table, while D and trimming were established from the DNA sequence. A total of 95,000 or so clones appear in this sample, approximately 80% of them only once. The ten largest clones take up about a quarter of the sample.

Collaborating institutions collected whole blood in K2EDTA tubes following their own protocols. Collaborator samples were shipped for TCRbeta analysis as frozen whole blood, isolated PBMCs, or DNA extracted from either sample type. The CDR3 runs 15 residues from the cysteine to the phenylalanine. The entry retains the CDR3 DNA only, 45 bases that are in frame from base 1. V is pruned by 1 base and J by 8 bases, leaving 10 bases of the junction without a gene match. Per the germline V gene (reference sequence), LNHDA is the CDR1 and SQIVND is the CDR2. For this clone: Its antigen is still unknown. No per-base quality is available; no much larger clone lies one base away.

The sample consisted of peripheral blood. In this chain, TRBV19 is recombined with TRBJ1-2, and 7 junction bases match TRBD1. The TCR was taken from a human donor in a cohort sampled during active COVID-19. CDR3 region: CASSIGEGAVGGYTF. The base sequence is TGTGCCAGTAGTATAGGAGAGGGGGCAGTAGGCGGCTACACCTTC.